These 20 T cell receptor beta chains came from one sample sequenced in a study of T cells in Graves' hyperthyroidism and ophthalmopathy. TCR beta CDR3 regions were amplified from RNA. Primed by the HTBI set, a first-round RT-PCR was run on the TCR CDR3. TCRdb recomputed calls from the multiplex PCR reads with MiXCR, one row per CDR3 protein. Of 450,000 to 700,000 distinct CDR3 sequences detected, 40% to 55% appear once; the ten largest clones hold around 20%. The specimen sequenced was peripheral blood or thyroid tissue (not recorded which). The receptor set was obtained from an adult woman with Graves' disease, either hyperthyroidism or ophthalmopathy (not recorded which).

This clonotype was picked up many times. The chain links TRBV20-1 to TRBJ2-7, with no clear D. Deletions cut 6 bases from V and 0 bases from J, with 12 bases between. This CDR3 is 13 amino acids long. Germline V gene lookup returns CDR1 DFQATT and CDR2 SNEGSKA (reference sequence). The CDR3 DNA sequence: TGCAGTGCCACACGGAGTGCCTCCTACGAGCAGTACTTC. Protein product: CSATRSASYEQYF.

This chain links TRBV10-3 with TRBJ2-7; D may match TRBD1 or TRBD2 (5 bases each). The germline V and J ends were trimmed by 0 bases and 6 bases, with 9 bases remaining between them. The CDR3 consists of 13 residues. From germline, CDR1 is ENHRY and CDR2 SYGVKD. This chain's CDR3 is CAISESGVGEQYF. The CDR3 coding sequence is TGTGCCATCAGTGAGTCGGGGGTTGGCGAGCAGTACTTC.

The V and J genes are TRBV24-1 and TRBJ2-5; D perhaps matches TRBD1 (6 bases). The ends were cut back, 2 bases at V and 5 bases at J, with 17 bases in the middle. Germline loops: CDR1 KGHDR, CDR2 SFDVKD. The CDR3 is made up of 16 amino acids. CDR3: CATSDSMAGVLETQYF. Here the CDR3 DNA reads TGTGCCACCAGTGATTCCATGGCAGGGGTGTTGGAGACCCAGTACTTC.

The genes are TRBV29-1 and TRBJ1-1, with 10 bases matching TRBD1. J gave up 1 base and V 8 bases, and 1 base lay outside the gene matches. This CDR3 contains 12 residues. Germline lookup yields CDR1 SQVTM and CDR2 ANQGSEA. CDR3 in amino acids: CSRQGANTEAFF. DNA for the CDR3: TGCAGCCGACAGGGGGCGAACACTGAAGCTTTCTTT. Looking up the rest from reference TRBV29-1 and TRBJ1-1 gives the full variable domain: SAVISQKPSRDICQRGTSLTIQCQVDSQVTMMFWYRQQPGQSLTLIATANQGSEATYESGFVIDKFPISRPNLTFSTLTVSNMSPEDSSIYLCSRQGANTEAFFGQGTRLTVV.

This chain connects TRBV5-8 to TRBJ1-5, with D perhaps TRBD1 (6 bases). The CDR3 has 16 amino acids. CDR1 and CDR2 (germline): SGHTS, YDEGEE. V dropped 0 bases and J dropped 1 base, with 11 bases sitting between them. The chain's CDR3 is CASSLAGDTSNQPQHF. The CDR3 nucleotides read TGTGCCAGCAGCTTGGCAGGGGATACAAGCAATCAGCCCCAGCATTTT. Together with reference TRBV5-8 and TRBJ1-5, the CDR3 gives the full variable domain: EAGVTQSPTHLIKTRGQQATLRCSPISGHTSVYWYQQALGLGLQFLLWYDEGEERNRGNFPPRFSGRQFPNYSSELNVNALELEDSALYLCASSLAGDTSNQPQHFGDGTRLSIL.

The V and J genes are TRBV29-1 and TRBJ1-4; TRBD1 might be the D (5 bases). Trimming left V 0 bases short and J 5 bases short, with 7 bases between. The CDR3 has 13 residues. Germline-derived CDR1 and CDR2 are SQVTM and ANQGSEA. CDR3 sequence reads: CSVEDRGNEKLFF. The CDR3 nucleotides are TGCAGCGTTGAAGATCGGGGCAATGAAAAACTGTTTTTT.

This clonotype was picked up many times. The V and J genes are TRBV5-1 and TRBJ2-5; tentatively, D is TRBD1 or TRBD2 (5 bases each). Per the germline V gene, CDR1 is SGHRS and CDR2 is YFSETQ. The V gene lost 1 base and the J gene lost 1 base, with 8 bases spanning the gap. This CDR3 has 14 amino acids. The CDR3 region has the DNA TGCGCCAGCAGCTTGATCGGGACCCAAGAGACCCAGTACTTC. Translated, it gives CASSLIGTQETQYF. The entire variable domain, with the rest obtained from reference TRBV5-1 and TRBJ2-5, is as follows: KAGVTQTPRYLIKTRGQQVTLSCSPISGHRSVSWYQQTPGQGLQFLFEYFSETQRNKGNFPGRFSGRQFSNSRSEMNVSTLELGDSALYLCASSLIGTQETQYFGPGTRLLVL.

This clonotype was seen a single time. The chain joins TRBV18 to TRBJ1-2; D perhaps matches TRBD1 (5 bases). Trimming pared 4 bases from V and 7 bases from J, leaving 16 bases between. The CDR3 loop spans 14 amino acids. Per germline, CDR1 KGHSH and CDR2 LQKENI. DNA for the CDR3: TGTGCCAGCTCACAAACAGGCCGGTTAGGTGGCTACACCTTC. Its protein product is CASSQTGRLGGYTF.

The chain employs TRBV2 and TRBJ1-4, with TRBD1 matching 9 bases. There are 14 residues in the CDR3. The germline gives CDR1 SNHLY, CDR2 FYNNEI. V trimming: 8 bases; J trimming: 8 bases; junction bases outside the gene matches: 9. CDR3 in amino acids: CASSTGTGREKLFF. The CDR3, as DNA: TGTGCCAGCTCAACTGGGACAGGGCGAGAAAAACTGTTTTTT.

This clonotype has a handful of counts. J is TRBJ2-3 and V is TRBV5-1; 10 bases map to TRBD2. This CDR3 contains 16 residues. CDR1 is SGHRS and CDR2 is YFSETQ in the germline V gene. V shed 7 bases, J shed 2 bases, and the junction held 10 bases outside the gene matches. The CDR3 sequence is CASGDLAGGSTDTQYF. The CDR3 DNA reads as TGCGCCAGCGGGGACTTAGCGGGAGGATCCACAGATACGCAGTATTTT.

For the CDR3, the DNA is TGTGCCACCATGCCCCGGGGTTGGCTAGCGCAATACCAAGAGACCCAGTACTTC. Its translation is CATMPRGWLAQYQETQYF. The chain combines TRBV15 with TRBJ2-5; D perhaps matches TRBD2 (6 bases). From germline, CDR1 is LNHNV and CDR2 YYDKDF (reference sequence). The CDR3 runs to 18 residues. The V end lost 7 bases, the J end lost 0 bases, and 24 bases lay between the germline ends.

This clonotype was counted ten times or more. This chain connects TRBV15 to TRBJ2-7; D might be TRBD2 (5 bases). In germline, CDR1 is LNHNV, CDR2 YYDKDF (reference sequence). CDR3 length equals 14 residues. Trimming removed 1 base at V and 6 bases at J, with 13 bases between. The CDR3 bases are TGTGCCACCAGCAGAGTTAGAGGGTACGGCGAGCAGTACTTC. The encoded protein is CATSRVRGYGEQYF.

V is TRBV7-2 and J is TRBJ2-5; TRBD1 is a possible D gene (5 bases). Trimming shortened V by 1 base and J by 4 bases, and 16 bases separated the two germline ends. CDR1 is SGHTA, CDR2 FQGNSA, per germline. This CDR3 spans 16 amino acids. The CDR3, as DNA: TGTGCCAGCAGCTTAGGGGGCTCTAATAAGGGAGAGACCCAGTACTTC. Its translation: CASSLGGSNKGETQYF.

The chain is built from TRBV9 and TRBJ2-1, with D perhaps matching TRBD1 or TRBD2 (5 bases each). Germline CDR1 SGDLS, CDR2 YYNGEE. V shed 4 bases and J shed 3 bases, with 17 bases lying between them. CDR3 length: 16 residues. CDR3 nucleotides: TGTGCCAGCAGCATTCAGGGACCACCGGGCTACAATGAGCAGTTCTTC. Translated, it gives CASSIQGPPGYNEQFF.

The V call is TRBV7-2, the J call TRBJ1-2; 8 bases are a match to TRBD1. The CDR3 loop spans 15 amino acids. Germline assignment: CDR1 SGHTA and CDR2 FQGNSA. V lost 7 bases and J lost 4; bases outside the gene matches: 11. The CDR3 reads CASTPVPGQGYGYTF. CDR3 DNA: TGTGCCAGCACCCCAGTACCCGGACAGGGCTATGGCTACACCTTC.

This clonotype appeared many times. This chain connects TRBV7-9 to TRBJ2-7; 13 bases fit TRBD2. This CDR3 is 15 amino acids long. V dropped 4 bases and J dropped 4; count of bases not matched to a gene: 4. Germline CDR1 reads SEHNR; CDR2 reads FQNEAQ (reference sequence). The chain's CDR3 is CASSSAGLAGYEQYF. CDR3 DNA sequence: TGTGCCAGCAGCTCAGCGGGACTAGCGGGATACGAGCAGTACTTC. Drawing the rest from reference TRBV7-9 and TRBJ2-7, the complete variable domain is DTGVSQNPRHKITKRGQNVTFRCDPISEHNRLYWYRQTLGQGPEFLTYFQNEAQLEKSRLLSDRFSAERPKGSFSTLEIQRTEQGDSAMYLCASSSAGLAGYEQYFGPGTRLTVT.

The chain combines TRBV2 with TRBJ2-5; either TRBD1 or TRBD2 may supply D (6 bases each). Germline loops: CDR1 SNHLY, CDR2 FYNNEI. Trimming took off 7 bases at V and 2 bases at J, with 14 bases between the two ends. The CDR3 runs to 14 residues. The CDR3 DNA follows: TGTGCCAGCAAACGGGGGCTAGTACAAGAGACCCAGTACTTC. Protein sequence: CASKRGLVQETQYF. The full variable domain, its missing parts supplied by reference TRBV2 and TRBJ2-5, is EPEVTQTPSHQVTQMGQEVILRCVPISNHLYFYWYRQILGQKVEFLVSFYNNEISEKSEIFDDQFSVERPDGSNFTLKIRSTKLEDSAMYFCASKRGLVQETQYFGPGTRLLVL.

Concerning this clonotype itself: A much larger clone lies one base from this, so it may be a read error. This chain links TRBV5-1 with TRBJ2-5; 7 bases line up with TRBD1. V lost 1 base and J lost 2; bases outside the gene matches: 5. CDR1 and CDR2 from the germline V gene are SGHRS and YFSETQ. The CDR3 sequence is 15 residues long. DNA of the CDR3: TGCGCCAGCAGCTTGTTGGACAGGACACAAGAGACCCAGTACTTC. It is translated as CASSLLDRTQETQYF.

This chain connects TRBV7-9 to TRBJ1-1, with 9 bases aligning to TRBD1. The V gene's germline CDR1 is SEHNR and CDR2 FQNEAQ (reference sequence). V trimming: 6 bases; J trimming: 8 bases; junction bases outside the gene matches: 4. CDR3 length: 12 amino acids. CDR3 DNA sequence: TGTGCCAGCAGAGACGGGACAGGGGAAGCTTTCTTT. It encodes CASRDGTGEAFF.

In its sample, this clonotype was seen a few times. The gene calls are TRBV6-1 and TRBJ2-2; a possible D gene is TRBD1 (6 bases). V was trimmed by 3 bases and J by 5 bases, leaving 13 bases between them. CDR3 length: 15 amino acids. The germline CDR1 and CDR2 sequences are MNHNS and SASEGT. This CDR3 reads CASSDRQGLTGELFF. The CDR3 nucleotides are TGTGCCAGCAGTGACCGTCAGGGGTTAACCGGGGAGCTGTTTTTT.